This T cell receptor (beta chain) was identified during a study of T cells in Graves' hyperthyroidism and ophthalmopathy. Study background: Initial diagnosis, before any treatment, was when peripheral blood was collected.

The germline CDR1 and CDR2 sequences are SGHAT and FQNNGV. V shed 1 base and J shed 7 bases, with 16 bases lying between them. The CDR3 sequence is 16 residues long. This clonotype was observed many times. Antigen: not known. Study-wide points: Blood also showed most of the thyroid clonotypes that were expanded above 0.001.

The TCR beta CDR3 regions underwent amplification using RNA transcripts as the source. Using the HTBI primer set, a first-round RT-PCR was run on the TCR CDR3. Each CDR3 protein gets one entry after TCRdb re-called the multiplex PCR reads with MiXCR. The sample yields around 690,000 distinct CDR3 sequences, about 20% seen once. Patients with ophthalmopathy all had a Clinical Activity Score of at least 3, a NOSPECS grade of at least 4 and duration under 3 months. Every diagnosis used clinical symptoms, serum thyroxine and TRAb, thyroid ultrasound and orbital computed tomography. The specimen was blood. This chain uses TRBV11-2 with TRBJ1-4, with D perhaps TRBD1 (6 bases). This TCR was sampled from a man aged 30 to 45 with Graves' ophthalmopathy. The CDR3: CASSLAFRRGFEKLFF. The CDR3 bases are TGTGCCAGCAGCTTAGCATTCCGCAGGGGATTTGAAAAACTGTTTTTT.